The clone carrying this TCR beta chain was seen more than once but under ten times. Its antigen is undetermined. There were healthy Caucasian individuals from Russia, aged roughly 6 to 90, serving as donors. The use of a sample-barcoded 5' primer and a J-beta primer mix characterized a second PCR of about 7 to 12 cycles. Per-sample output comprised a minimum of 2.5 million paired-end reads containing CDR3. One entry per CDR3 protein, called by TCRdb with MiXCR from the 5' RACE reads. The sample records roughly 1.6 million distinct CDR3 sequences, around 35% being singletons. The data were obtained in a study of blood T cells in healthy people across ages. Notes on the study in general: Estimated diversity, derived from one million T cells, was regarded as an underestimate. In long-lived donors, naive CD4+ cell counts and diversity exceeded those of aged donors.

CDR1 is SGHRS and CDR2 is YFSETQ in the germline V gene. There are 14 residues in the CDR3. The ends were cut back, 4 bases at V and 6 bases at J, with 16 bases in the middle. The sample was blood. The clonotype was recovered from a woman aged 30 to 39 in good health. The rearrangement links TRBV5-1 to TRBJ1-1; D may be TRBD1 (5 bases). In nucleotides, the CDR3 is TGCGCCAGCAGCACCGGGACTCCTCGGTCTGAAGCTTTCTTT. It specifies CASSTGTPRSEAFF.